The entry that follows covers one TCR beta chain sequence. As yet, its antigen is unknown. This sample was included in a study of cytomegalovirus exposure and HLA in healthy donors. Study-wide context: Within an early data release were roughly 90 million unique TCRs drawn from HLA-typed donors.

The CDR3 totals 14 residues. V lost 4 bases, J lost 6 bases, and 11 bases stayed unmatched. Per the germline V gene, CDR1 is SQVTM and CDR2 is ANQGSEA. General study results and limits: Earlier results showed most TCR beta V segments being productive about 87% or about 30% of the time. There were several of the most significant clusters that appeared linked to common viral pathogens in a later analysis.

PCR was performed using 60 Vbeta and 13 Jbeta primers. Sequencing was performed with immunoSEQ multiplex PCR; in TCRdb, only in-frame clones are kept and a portion is missing. The sample shows 150,000 to 200,000 clones, around 77% of them seen only once. The chain uses TRBV29-1 and TRBJ1-1; the match to TRBD1 covers 7 bases. The material sequenced was PBMCs. The TCR comes from a man aged 55 to 69 in good health and CMV-seronegative. CDR3 sequence (DNA): TGCAGCGTTGTCGACAGGGCCGGGGTGGCTGAAGCTTTCTTT. This gives the protein CSVVDRAGVAEAFF.